This T cell receptor beta chain emerged from a study of T cells after yellow fever vaccination. Template-switching 5'RACE yielded the TCR cDNA; a universal primer site and UMIs were added in the process. MiXCR, run by TCRdb on the 5' RACE reads, gives a single entry per CDR3 protein. The sample lists approximately 150,000 distinct CDR3 sequences, around 9% occurring once. The CDR3 has 16 residues. With 0 bases clipped from V and 6 bases from J, the junction kept 5 bases outside the gene matches. Germline assignment: CDR1 LGHNA and CDR2 YNFKEQ. Comments on this clonotype: The antigen remains undetermined.

Findings and limits, study-wide: Post-booster samples contained most primary-vaccination clones (around 95% CD4, approximately 88% CD8). When the response was secondary, it was weaker but reached its peak faster, day 5 versus 15. Abundant clonotypes from the bulk population could contaminate FACS-sorted repertoires.

Here the sequenced sample was CD8+ T cells sorted from PBMCs, taken 45 days after the yellow fever booster vaccination. This receptor was taken from a man aged 18 to 30 who received the YFV17D yellow fever vaccine. V is TRBV4-2 and J is TRBJ1-3, with 10 bases aligning to TRBD1. CDR3 coding DNA: TGTGCCAGCAGCCAAGATCCGACAGGGGGCGTAAACACCATATATTTT. This gives the protein CASSQDPTGGVNTIYF.